This TCR beta chain is drawn from a study of cytomegalovirus exposure and HLA in healthy donors. Study context: The Caucasian-associated ancestry cluster contained 65% to 85% of the 398 genotyped donors.

The V gene lost 6 bases and the J gene lost 2 bases, with 14 bases spanning the gap. The germline V gene encodes CDR1 MDHEN and CDR2 SYDVKM. The CDR3 covers 14 residues. Overall study findings and caveats: According to a later analysis, donors in an Asian-associated ancestry cluster reportedly had fewer N-insertions than the roughly 670-donor mean. Near-uniform donor sequencing depth was presumed by presence/absence analyses.

PCR primers comprised 60 Vbeta and 13 Jbeta primers. TCRdb's copy holds only in-frame clones and misses some; the assay was immunoSEQ multiplex PCR. The sample lists roughly 130,000 clones, nearly 90% seen once, with around 0.51% in the top ten. Points on this clone: Its antigen is still unknown.

J is TRBJ2-7 and V is TRBV28; D may be TRBD2 (5 bases). Sequencing used PBMCs. The TCR comes from a middle-aged woman in good health and CMV-seronegative. This CDR3 reads CASSPAAEAYEQYF. CDR3 nucleotide sequence: TGTGCCAGCAGCCCCGCAGCGGAGGCCTACGAGCAGTACTTC.